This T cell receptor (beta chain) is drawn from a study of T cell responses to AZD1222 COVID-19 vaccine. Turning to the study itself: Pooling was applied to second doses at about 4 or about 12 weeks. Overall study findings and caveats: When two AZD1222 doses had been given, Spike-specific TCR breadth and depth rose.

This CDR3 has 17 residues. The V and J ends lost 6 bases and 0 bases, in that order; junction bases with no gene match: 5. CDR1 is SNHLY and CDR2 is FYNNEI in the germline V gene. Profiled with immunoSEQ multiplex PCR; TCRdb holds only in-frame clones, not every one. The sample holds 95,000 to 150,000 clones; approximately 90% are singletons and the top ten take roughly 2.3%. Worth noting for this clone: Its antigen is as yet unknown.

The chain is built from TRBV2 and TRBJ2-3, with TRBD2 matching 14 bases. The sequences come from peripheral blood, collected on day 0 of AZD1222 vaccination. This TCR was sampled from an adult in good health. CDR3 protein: CASSHGLAGGSTDTQYF. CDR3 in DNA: TGTGCCAGCAGCCACGGACTAGCGGGGGGTAGCACAGATACGCAGTATTTT.